Below, one T cell receptor (beta chain) is given with its context. The antigen is undetermined. Vbeta (60) and Jbeta (13) primers were used in the PCR. Produced via immunoSEQ multiplex PCR; TCRdb's table is partial and in-frame only. Among 90,000 to 150,000 clones, over 70% were seen once, and the ten largest hold around 3.7%. The CDR3 has 15 residues. CDR1 is SGHVS and CDR2 is FQNEAQ in the germline V gene. V was trimmed by 5 bases and J by 4 bases, leaving 18 bases between them. This record belongs to a study of cytomegalovirus exposure and HLA in healthy donors. General study points: It was reported that TCR beta sequences correctly inferred the HLA-A and HLA-B alleles for most subjects. The investigators catalogued under 200 TCR beta chains as cytomegalovirus-associated. Most likely, a cluster of highly shared sequence variants arose as a sequencing artifact. In a later analysis, an Asian-associated ancestry cluster reportedly showed fewer N-insertions than the 666-donor mean.

This receptor was obtained from a woman in her thirties or forties in good health and CMV-seronegative. Sample: PBMCs. V usage is TRBV7-8 and J usage is TRBJ2-7; D is possibly TRBD2 (6 bases). The CDR3: CASSPGVMQRYEQYF. The CDR3 DNA reads TGTGCCAGCAGCCCGGGAGTGATGCAGCGGTACGAGCAGTACTTC. The full variable domain, with the rest looked up from reference TRBV7-8 and TRBJ2-7, is GAGVSQSPRYKVAKRGQDVALRCDPISGHVSLFWYQQALGQGPEFLTYFQNEAQLDKSGLPSDRFFAERPEGSVSTLKIQRTQQEDSAVYLCASSPGVMQRYEQYFGPGTRLTVT.